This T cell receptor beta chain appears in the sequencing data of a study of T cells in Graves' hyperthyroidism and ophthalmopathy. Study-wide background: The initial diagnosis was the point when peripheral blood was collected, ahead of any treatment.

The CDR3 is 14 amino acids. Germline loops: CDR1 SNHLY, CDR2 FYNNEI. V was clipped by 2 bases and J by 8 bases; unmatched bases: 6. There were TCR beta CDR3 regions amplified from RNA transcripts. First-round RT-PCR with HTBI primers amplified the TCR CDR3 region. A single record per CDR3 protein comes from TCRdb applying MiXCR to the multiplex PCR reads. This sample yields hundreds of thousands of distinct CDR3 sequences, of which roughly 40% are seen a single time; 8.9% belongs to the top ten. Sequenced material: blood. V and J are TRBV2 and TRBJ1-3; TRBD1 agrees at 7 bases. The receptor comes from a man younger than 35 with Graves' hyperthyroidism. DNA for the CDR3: TGTGCCAGCAGTGAACGCAGGGGGTTCGACACCATATATTTT. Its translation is CASSERRGFDTIYF.